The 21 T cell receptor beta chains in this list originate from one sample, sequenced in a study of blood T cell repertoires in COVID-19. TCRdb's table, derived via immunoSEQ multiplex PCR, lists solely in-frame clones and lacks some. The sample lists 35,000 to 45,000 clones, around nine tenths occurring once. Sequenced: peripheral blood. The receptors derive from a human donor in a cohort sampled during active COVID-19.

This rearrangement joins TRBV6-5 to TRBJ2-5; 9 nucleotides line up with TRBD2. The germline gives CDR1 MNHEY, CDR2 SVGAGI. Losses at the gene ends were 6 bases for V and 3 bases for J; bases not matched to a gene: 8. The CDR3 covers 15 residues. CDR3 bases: TGTGCCAGCAGGATTAGCGGGGGAACGGAAGAGACCCAGTACTTC. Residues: CASRISGGTEETQYF.

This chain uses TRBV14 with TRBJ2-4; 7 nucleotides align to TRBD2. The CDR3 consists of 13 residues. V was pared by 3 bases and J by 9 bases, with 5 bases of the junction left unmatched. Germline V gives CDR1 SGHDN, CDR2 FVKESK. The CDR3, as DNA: TGTGCCAGCAGCCATGGGGGGGTAGGCATTCAGTACTTC. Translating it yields CASSHGGVGIQYF.

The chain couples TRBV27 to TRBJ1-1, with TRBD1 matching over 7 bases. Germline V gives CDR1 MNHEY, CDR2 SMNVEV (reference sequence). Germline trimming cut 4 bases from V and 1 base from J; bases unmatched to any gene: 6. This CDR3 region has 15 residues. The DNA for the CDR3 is TGTGCCAGCAGTTCCTTAACAGGGGCGAACACTGAAGCTTTCTTT. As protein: CASSSLTGANTEAFF.

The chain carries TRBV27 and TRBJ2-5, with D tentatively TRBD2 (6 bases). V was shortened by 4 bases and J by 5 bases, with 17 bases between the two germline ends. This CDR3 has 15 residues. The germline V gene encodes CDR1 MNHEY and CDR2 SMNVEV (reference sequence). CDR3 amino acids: CASSYGGTVSETQYF. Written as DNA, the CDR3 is TGTGCCAGCAGTTACGGCGGGACTGTCTCGGAGACCCAGTACTTC.

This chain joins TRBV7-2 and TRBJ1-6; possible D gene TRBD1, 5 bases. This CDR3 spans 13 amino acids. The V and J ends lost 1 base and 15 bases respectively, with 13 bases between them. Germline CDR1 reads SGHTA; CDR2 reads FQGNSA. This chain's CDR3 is CASSLGGGKRLHF. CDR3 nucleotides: TGTGCCAGCAGCTTAGGGGGGGGGAAGCGCCTCCACTTT.

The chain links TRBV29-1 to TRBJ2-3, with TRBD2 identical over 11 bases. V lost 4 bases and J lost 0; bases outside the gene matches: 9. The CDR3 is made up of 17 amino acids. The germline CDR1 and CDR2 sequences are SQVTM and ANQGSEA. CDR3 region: CSVAITSGGRSTDTQYF. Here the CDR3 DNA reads TGCAGCGTTGCAATAACTAGCGGGGGCCGCAGCACAGATACGCAGTATTTT.

The CDR3 DNA is TGTGCCAGCAGTCCCGGGACTAGCGGGGGTAATGAGCAGTTCTTC. Translation: CASSPGTSGGNEQFF. The gene calls are TRBV28 and TRBJ2-1; 14 bases are a match to TRBD2. The germline CDR1 and CDR2 sequences are MDHEN and SYDVKM. The V and J ends lost 5 bases and 7 bases, in that order; junction bases with no gene match: 4. The CDR3 length is 15 residues.

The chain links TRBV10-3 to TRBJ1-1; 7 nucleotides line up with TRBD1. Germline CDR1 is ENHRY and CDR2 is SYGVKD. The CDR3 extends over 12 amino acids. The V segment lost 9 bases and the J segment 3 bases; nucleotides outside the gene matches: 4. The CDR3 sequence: CAIRQGYTEAFF. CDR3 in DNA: TGTGCCATAAGACAGGGTTACACTGAAGCTTTCTTT.

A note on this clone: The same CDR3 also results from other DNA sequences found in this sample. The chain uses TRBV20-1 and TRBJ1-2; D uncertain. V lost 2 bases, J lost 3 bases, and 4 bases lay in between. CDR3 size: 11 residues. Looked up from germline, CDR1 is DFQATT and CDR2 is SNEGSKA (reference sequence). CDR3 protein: CSARTDYGYTF. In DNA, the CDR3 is TGCAGTGCTAGAACGGACTATGGCTACACCTTC.

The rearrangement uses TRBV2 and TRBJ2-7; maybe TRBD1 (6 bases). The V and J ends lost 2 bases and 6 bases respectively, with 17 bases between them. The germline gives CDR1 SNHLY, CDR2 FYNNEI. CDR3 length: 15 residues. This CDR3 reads CASSERGTDVGEQYF. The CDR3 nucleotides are TGTGCCAGCAGTGAAAGGGGGACCGATGTCGGCGAGCAGTACTTC. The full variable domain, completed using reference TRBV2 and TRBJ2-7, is EPEVTQTPSHQVTQMGQEVILRCVPISNHLYFYWYRQILGQKVEFLVSFYNNEISEKSEIFDDQFSVERPDGSNFTLKIRSTKLEDSAMYFCASSERGTDVGEQYFGPGTRLTVT.

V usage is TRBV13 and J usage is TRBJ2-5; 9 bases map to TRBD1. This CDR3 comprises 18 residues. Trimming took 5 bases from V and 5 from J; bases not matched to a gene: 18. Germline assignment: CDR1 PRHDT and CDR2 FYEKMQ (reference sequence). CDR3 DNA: TGTGCCAGCAGCCGAAGACTTACCGGGACAGGGAAGGGGGAGACCCAGTACTTC. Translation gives CASSRRLTGTGKGETQYF.

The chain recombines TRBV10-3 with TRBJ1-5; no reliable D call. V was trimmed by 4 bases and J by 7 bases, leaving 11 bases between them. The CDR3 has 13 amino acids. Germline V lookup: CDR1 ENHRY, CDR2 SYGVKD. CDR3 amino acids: CAISGGEPQPQHF. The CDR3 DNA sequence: TGTGCCATCAGTGGAGGTGAACCGCAGCCCCAGCATTTT.

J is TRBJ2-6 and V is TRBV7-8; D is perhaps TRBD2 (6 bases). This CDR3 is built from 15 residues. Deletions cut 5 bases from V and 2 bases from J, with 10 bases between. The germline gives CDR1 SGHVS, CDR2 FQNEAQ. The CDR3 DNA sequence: TGTGCCAGCAGCCACGGCGGGGCTGGGGCCAACGTCCTGACTTTC. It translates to CASSHGGAGANVLTF.

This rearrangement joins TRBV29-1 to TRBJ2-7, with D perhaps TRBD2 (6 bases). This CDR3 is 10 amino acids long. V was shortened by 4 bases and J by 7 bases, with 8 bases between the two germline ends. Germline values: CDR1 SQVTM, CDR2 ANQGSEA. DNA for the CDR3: TGCAGCGTTGGTGGGGGGGAGCAGTACTTC. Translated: CSVGGGEQYF.

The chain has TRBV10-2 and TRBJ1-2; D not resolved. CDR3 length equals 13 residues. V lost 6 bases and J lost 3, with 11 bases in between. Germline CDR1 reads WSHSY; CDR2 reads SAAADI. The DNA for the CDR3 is TGCGCCAGCAGCGTGGGCAGGTACTATGGCTACACCTTC. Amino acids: CASSVGRYYGYTF.

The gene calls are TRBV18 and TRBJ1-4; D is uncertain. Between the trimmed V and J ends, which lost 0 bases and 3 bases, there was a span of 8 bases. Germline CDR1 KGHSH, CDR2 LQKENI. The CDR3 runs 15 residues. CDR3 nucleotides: TGTGCCAGCTCACCACCGAGTTACTCTAATGAAAAACTGTTTTTT. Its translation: CASSPPSYSNEKLFF.

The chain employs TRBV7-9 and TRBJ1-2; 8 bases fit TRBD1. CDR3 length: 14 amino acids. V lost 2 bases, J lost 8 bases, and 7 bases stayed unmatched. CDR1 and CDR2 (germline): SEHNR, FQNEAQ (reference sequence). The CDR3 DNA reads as TGTGCCAGCAGCTTAACAGGACAGGGAAACGGCTACACCTTC. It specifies CASSLTGQGNGYTF.

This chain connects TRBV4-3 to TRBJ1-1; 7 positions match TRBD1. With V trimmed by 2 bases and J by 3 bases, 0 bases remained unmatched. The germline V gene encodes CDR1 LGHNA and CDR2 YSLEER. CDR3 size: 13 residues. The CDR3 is CASSQQGDTEAFF. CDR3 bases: TGCGCCAGCAGCCAACAGGGGGACACTGAAGCTTTCTTT.

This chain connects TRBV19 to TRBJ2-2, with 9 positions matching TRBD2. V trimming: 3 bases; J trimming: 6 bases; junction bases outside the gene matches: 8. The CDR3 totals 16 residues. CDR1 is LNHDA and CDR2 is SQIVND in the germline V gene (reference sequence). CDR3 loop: CASSIVGGGAAGELFF. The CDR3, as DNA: TGTGCCAGTAGTATTGTCGGCGGGGGGGCCGCCGGGGAGCTGTTTTTT. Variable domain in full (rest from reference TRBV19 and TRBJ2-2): DGGITQSPKYLFRKEGQNVTLSCEQNLNHDAMYWYRQDPGQGLRLIYYSQIVNDFQKGDIAEGYSVSREKKESFPLTVTSAQKNPTAFYLCASSIVGGGAAGELFFGEGSRLTVL.

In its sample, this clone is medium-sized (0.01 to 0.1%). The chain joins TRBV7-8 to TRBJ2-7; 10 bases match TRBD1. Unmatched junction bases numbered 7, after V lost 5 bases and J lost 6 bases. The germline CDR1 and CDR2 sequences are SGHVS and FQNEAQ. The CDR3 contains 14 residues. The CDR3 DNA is TGTGCCAGCAGCGTTCCCGGGACAGGGGTCGAGCAGTACTTC. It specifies CASSVPGTGVEQYF. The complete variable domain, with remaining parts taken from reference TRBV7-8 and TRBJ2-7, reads GAGVSQSPRYKVAKRGQDVALRCDPISGHVSLFWYQQALGQGPEFLTYFQNEAQLDKSGLPSDRFFAERPEGSVSTLKIQRTQQEDSAVYLCASSVPGTGVEQYFGPGTRLTVT.

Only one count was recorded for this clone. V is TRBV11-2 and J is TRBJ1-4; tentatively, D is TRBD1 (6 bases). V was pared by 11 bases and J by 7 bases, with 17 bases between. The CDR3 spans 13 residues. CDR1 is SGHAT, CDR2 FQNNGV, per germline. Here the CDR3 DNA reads TGTGCCTGTCGGGGGGCGCTAAGTGAAAAACTGTTTTTT. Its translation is CACRGALSEKLFF.